Each of the 25 T cell receptor beta chains below was sequenced from the same sample in a study of blood T cells in healthy people across ages (dated by TCRdb to 2014 to 2015). Receptors were amplified or captured by 5' RACE. The listed sequencing device is Illumina HiSeq 2500. A second PCR of roughly 7 to 11 cycles was performed with a sample-barcoded 5' primer and a J-beta primer mix. TCRdb redid the processing of the public reads, applying fastp at Q25 and MiXCR, and retained in-frame beta chains. Every CDR3 protein is listed once, alongside the most common genes and DNA of its rows. The table for this sample lists approximately 800,000 distinct CDR3 sequences; 20% to 30% of them were counted only once. The top ten clones comprise about 3% of the sample. This same sample was also part of a study on T cells of mothers and their children.

The sequenced sample was blood. Receptor source: a boy younger than 18 in good health.

The chain couples TRBV3-1 to TRBJ2-7; 9 bases are a match to TRBD1. In germline, CDR1 is LGHDT, CDR2 YNNKEL (reference sequence). V lost 0 bases and J lost 4; bases outside the gene matches: 10. The CDR3 runs 17 residues. This CDR3 is CASSQDSIGTGKYEQYF. The CDR3 nucleotides are TGTGCCAGCAGCCAAGATAGTATTGGGACAGGGAAATACGAGCAGTACTTC.

This clonotype has just a few counts. The chain carries TRBV11-2 and TRBJ2-5, with 9 bases that match TRBD1. The CDR3 contains 15 residues. V was clipped by 5 bases and J by 4 bases; unmatched bases: 8. Germline CDR1 and CDR2: SGHAT and FQNNGV. The CDR3 reads CASSTGQGSRETQYF. In nucleotides, the CDR3 is TGTGCCAGCAGCACGGGACAGGGCTCCCGAGAGACCCAGTACTTC.

The chain joins TRBV4-3 to TRBJ2-5; D may be TRBD1 (5 bases). Looked up from germline, CDR1 is LGHNA and CDR2 is YSLEER. V was shortened by 1 base and J by 7 bases, with 19 bases between the two germline ends. The length of the CDR3 is 16 residues. CDR3 amino acids: CASSQGRGIGVGTQYF. Here the CDR3 DNA reads TGCGCCAGCAGCCAAGGACGCGGAATAGGGGTGGGGACCCAGTACTTC.

J is TRBJ1-2 and V is TRBV28; 8 nucleotides align to TRBD1. Germline CDR1 MDHEN, CDR2 SYDVKM. V lost 5 bases and J lost 0; bases outside the gene matches: 5. This CDR3 region has 15 residues. The CDR3 loop is CASSAGGRPNYGYTF. The CDR3 DNA is TGTGCCAGCAGTGCAGGGGGCAGGCCTAACTATGGCTACACCTTC.

This clonotype was counted between two and nine times. This chain links TRBV29-1 with TRBJ2-5; the D is unclear. The closer fit of TRBJ2-1 to the DNA end suggests the J call may be wrong. The CDR3 runs 12 residues. The V gene's germline CDR1 is SQVTM and CDR2 ANQGSEA. For the CDR3, the DNA is TGCAGCGTTGAAGACACTCGCAATGAGCAGTTCTTC. Translation gives CSVEDTRNEQFF.

This clonotype showed up just a few times. The J gene is TRBJ2-6, the V gene TRBV20-1; no definite D call. Germline lookup yields CDR1 DFQATT and CDR2 SNEGSKA (reference sequence). This CDR3 has 15 amino acids. V was pared by 1 base and J by 0 bases, with 7 bases between. This CDR3 reads CSARVGSSGANVLTF. In nucleotides, the CDR3 is TGCAGTGCTAGAGTAGGGTCCTCTGGGGCCAACGTCCTGACTTTC.

The chain carries TRBV10-3 and TRBJ2-3; D might be TRBD2 (5 bases). Germline V gene data show CDR1 as ENHRY and CDR2 as SYGVKD. V dropped 3 bases and J dropped 4 bases, with 14 bases sitting between them. This CDR3 comprises 15 residues. The CDR3 reads CAISDQRGSADTQYF. CDR3 nucleotide sequence: TGTGCCATCAGTGATCAACGGGGTAGTGCAGATACGCAGTATTTT.

The rearrangement joins TRBV6-1 to TRBJ2-1, with TRBD2 matching over 13 bases. The V gene's germline CDR1 is MNHNS and CDR2 SASEGT. The CDR3 is made up of 17 amino acids. J gave up 0 bases and V 6 bases, and 5 bases lay outside the gene matches. The CDR3 region has the DNA TGTGCCAGCAGAAGCGGGACTAGCGGGGCCTCCTACAATGAGCAGTTCTTC. Protein: CASRSGTSGASYNEQFF.

This clonotype came up a few times. This chain links TRBV6-2 or TRBV6-3 with TRBJ2-2, with 8 nucleotides matching TRBD2. The trim removed 0 bases at V and 9 bases at J, leaving 6 bases unmatched. In germline, CDR1 is MNHEY, CDR2 SVGEGT. There are 15 residues in the CDR3. The CDR3 DNA reads TGTGCCAGCAGTTACTCGGAAGCGGGGGTCAGGGAGCTGTTTTTT. Protein: CASSYSEAGVRELFF.

This clonotype has more than one count but fewer than ten. V gene TRBV11-2 combines with J gene TRBJ2-1; no clear D. This CDR3 region has 14 residues. The germline CDR1 and CDR2 sequences are SGHAT and FQNNGV. V was clipped by 1 base and J by 5 bases, with 9 bases between them. The CDR3: CASSLAGAHNEQFF. The CDR3 DNA reads as TGTGCCAGCAGCTTAGCCGGCGCCCACAATGAGCAGTTCTTC.

V is TRBV14 and J is TRBJ1-4, with 8 bases that match TRBD1. The CDR3 is 14 amino acids. Germline lookup yields CDR1 SGHDN and CDR2 FVKESK. After removal of 3 bases from V and 8 bases from J, the junction contained 5 bases not matched to a gene. CDR3 bases: TGTGCCAGCAGCCAGTGGACAGGGAACGAAAAACTGTTTTTT. It encodes CASSQWTGNEKLFF. The whole variable domain, filled in from reference TRBV14 and TRBJ1-4, reads EAGVTQFPSHSVIEKGQTVTLRCDPISGHDNLYWYRRVMGKEIKFLLHFVKESKQDESGMPNNRFLAERTGGTYSTLKVQPAELEDSGVYFCASSQWTGNEKLFFGSGTQLSVL.

This clonotype was recorded only once. The chain couples TRBV5-8 to TRBJ2-3; 13 bases agree with TRBD2. Germline CDR1 reads SGHTS; CDR2 reads YDEGEE. V lost 4 bases, J lost 3 bases, and 5 bases stayed unmatched. The CDR3 consists of 16 residues. CDR3 DNA: TGTGCCAGCAGCCCAGGGACTAGCGGGATTACAGATACGCAGTATTTT. Amino acids: CASSPGTSGITDTQYF.

The rearrangement uses TRBV11-1 and TRBJ1-6, with 11 positions matching TRBD1. Germline values: CDR1 SGHAT, CDR2 FQDESV (reference sequence). Trimming took 6 bases from V and 10 from J; bases not matched to a gene: 5. The CDR3 has 14 residues. The CDR3 DNA is TGTGCCAGCAGGAACCGGGACAGGGGGTCACCCCTCCACTTT. As protein: CASRNRDRGSPLHF.

This clonotype was recorded only once. The rearrangement joins TRBV5-1 to TRBJ2-5; TRBD1 is a possible D gene (6 bases). V lost 4 bases and J 5 bases, leaving 15 bases between the germline ends. This CDR3 is 14 amino acids long. Germline lookup yields CDR1 SGHRS and CDR2 YFSETQ. CDR3 DNA sequence: TGCGCCAGCAGCCCGCACAGGGCCTGGGAGACCCAGTACTTC. It specifies CASSPHRAWETQYF.

The chain carries TRBV25-1 and TRBJ2-3; 7 positions match TRBD1. V was pared by 3 bases and J by 0 bases, with 6 bases of the junction left unmatched. CDR1 and CDR2 from the germline V gene are MGHDK and SYGVNS. The CDR3 covers 16 residues. The CDR3 is CASSDRDSPSTDTQYF. DNA of the CDR3: TGTGCCAGCAGTGACCGGGACAGCCCTAGCACAGATACGCAGTATTTT.

The chain has TRBV12-3 or TRBV12-4 and TRBJ1-1; unclear D gene. V lost 7 bases and J 4 bases, leaving 10 bases between the germline ends. This CDR3 is built from 12 residues. CDR3: CASILSVTEAFF. The CDR3 nucleotides read TGTGCCAGCATATTATCGGTCACTGAAGCTTTCTTT.

The sample holds many counts of this clonotype. The rearrangement joins TRBV5-1 to TRBJ2-5; 8 nucleotides line up with TRBD2. Germline-derived CDR1 and CDR2 are SGHRS and YFSETQ. The CDR3 loop spans 15 amino acids. V gave up 4 bases and J gave up 3 bases; unmatched junction bases: 8. This chain's CDR3 is CASSRYSGDEETQYF. The CDR3 DNA reads as TGCGCCAGCAGCCGATATAGCGGGGACGAAGAGACCCAGTACTTC.

This chain connects TRBV3-1 to TRBJ2-5; D is ambiguous. Germline V gene lookup returns CDR1 LGHDT and CDR2 YNNKEL (reference sequence). Trimming shortened V by 3 bases and J by 6 bases, and 11 bases separated the two germline ends. CDR3 length: 13 residues. CDR3 loop: CASSHNLEQTQYF. The CDR3 DNA is TGTGCCAGCAGCCATAATCTAGAACAGACCCAGTACTTC.

The CDR3 sequence is CASSDGPQDHSNQPQHF. In nucleotides, the CDR3 is TGTGCCAGCAGCGACGGTCCACAGGACCATAGCAATCAGCCCCAGCATTTT. The chain recombines TRBV6-4 with TRBJ1-5; D might be TRBD1 (5 bases). The V and J ends lost 6 bases and 0 bases respectively, with 18 bases between them. The CDR3 spans 17 residues. Germline V lookup: CDR1 MRHNA, CDR2 SNTAGT.

This chain links TRBV12-3 or TRBV12-4 with TRBJ1-2, with D perhaps TRBD1 (5 bases). This CDR3 is built from 13 residues. Trimming shortened V by 7 bases and J by 4 bases, and 13 bases separated the two germline ends. CDR3 bases: TGTGCCAGCACCAGAGGGGAGGGCTATGGCTACACCTTC. It is translated as CASTRGEGYGYTF.

The V and J genes are TRBV10-3 and TRBJ1-1; 8 nucleotides line up with TRBD1. J gave up 0 bases and V 6 bases, and 3 bases lay outside the gene matches. This CDR3 comprises 14 residues. The germline CDR1 and CDR2 sequences are ENHRY and SYGVKD. DNA for the CDR3: TGTGCCATCAGGGGACAGGCTGTGAACACTGAAGCTTTCTTT. This gives the protein CAIRGQAVNTEAFF.

This clonotype was detected a few times. This sequence joins TRBV5-1 and TRBJ2-2, with a possible D match to TRBD1 (6 bases). Germline assignment: CDR1 SGHRS and CDR2 YFSETQ. Trimming took 0 bases from V and 2 from J, leaving 14 bases between them. The CDR3 spans 17 residues. For the CDR3, the DNA is TGCGCCAGCAGCTTGGCCATGGACAGCCTAAACACCGGGGAGCTGTTTTTT. Encoded protein: CASSLAMDSLNTGELFF.

V is TRBV7-2 and J is TRBJ2-7; the D gene is possibly TRBD1 (5 bases). V lost 3 bases and J 1 base, leaving 10 bases between the germline ends. This CDR3 has 14 residues. Looked up from germline, CDR1 is SGHTA and CDR2 is FQGNSA. CDR3 residues: CASSFPDISYEQYF. DNA for the CDR3: TGTGCCAGCAGCTTTCCGGACATTTCCTACGAGCAGTACTTC. Together with reference TRBV7-2 and TRBJ2-7, the CDR3 gives the full variable domain: GAGVSQSPSNKVTEKGKDVELRCDPISGHTALYWYRQSLGQGLEFLIYFQGNSAPDKSGLPSDRFSAERTGGSVSTLTIQRTQQEDSAVYLCASSFPDISYEQYFGPGTRLTVT.

The V gene is TRBV10-3, the J gene TRBJ1-3; tentatively, D is TRBD1 (5 bases). CDR3 size: 15 residues. V lost 4 bases to trimming and J lost 0 bases, with 10 bases between them. CDR1 and CDR2 from the germline V gene are ENHRY and SYGVKD. CDR3 protein: CAISGGSISGNTIYF. The CDR3 nucleotides are TGTGCCATCAGTGGGGGGAGCATCTCTGGAAACACCATATATTTT.

The genes are TRBV29-1 and TRBJ1-2; 8 bases line up with TRBD1. Germline CDR1 SQVTM, CDR2 ANQGSEA. Germline trimming cut 6 bases from V and 5 bases from J; bases unmatched to any gene: 11. This CDR3 region has 14 residues. The CDR3 region is CSVGLGTGAYGYTF. The CDR3 bases are TGCAGCGTGGGACTCGGGACAGGAGCTTATGGCTACACCTTC.